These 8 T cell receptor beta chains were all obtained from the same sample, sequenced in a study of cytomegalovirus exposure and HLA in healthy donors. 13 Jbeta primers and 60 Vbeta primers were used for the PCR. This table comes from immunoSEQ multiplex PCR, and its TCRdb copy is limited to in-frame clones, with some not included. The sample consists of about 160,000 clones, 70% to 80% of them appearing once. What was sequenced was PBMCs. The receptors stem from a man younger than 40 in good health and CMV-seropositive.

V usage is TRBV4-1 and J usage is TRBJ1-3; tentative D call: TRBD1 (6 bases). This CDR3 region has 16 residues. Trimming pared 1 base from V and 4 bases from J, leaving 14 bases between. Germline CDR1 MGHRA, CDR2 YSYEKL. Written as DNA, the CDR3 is TGCGCCAGCAGCCAAGGGCTACAGGGTTACGGAAACACCATATATTTT. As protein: CASSQGLQGYGNTIYF.

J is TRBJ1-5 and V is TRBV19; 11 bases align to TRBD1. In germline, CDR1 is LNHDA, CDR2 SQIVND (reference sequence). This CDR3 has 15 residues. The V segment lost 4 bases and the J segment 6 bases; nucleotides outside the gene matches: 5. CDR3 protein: CASSTGTGGFQPQHF. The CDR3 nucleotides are TGTGCCAGTAGTACCGGGACAGGGGGATTTCAGCCCCAGCATTTT.

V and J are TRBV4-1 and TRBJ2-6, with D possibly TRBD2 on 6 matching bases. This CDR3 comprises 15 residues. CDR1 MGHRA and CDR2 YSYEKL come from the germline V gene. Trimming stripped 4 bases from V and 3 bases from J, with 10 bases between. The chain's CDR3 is CASSLTGDGANVLTF. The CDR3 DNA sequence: TGCGCCAGCAGCCTCACGGGGGATGGGGCCAACGTCCTGACTTTC.

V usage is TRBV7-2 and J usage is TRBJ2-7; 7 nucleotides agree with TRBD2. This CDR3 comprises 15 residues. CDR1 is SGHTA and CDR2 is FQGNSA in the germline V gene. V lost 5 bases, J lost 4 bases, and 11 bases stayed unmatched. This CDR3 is CASSISGSGSYEQYF. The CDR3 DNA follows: TGTGCCAGCAGCATTAGCGGGTCCGGTAGTTACGAGCAGTACTTC. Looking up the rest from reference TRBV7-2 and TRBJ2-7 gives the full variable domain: GAGVSQSPSNKVTEKGKDVELRCDPISGHTALYWYRQSLGQGLEFLIYFQGNSAPDKSGLPSDRFSAERTGGSVSTLTIQRTQQEDSAVYLCASSISGSGSYEQYFGPGTRLTVT.

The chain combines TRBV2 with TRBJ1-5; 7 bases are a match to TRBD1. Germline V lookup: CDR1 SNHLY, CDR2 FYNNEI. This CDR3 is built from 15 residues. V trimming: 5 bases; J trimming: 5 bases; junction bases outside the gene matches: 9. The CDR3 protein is CASSFNRGGDQPQHF. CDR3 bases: TGTGCCAGCAGTTTCAACAGGGGTGGGGATCAGCCCCAGCATTTT.

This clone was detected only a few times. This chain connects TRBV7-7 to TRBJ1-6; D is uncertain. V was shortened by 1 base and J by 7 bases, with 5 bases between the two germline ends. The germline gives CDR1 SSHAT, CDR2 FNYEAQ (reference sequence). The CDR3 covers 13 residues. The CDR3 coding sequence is TGTGCCAGCAGCTTAGACAGAAATTCACCCCTCCACTTT. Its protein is CASSLDRNSPLHF.

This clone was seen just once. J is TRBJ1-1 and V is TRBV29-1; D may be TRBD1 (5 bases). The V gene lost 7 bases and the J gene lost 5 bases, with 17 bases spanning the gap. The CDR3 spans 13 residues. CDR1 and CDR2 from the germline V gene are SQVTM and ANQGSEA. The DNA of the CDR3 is TGCAGCGCCGAGGGCGGGGGTCGGACTGAAGCTTTCTTT. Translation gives CSAEGGGRTEAFF.

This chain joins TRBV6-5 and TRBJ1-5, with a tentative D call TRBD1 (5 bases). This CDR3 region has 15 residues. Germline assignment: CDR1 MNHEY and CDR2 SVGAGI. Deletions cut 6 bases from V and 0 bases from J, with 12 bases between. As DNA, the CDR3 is TGTGCCAGCAGCAACCAACAGGATAGCAATCAGCCCCAGCATTTT. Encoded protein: CASSNQQDSNQPQHF.